The rows below give T cell receptor beta chains drawn from one sample of a study of siplizumab effects on memory and regulatory T cells. The assay was immunoSEQ multiplex PCR, and TCRdb's table has in-frame clones only and misses some. The sample lists approximately 65,000 clones, around four fifths occurring once. Sequences were obtained from memory CD4+ T cells sorted from blood. Receptors originate from a human donor in good health. Each CDR3 is given with its conserved first and last residue. Each record gives: V gene, J gene, D gene, clone size, CDR3 DNA, CDR3 protein. The D gene is left open where the match is weak. A clone size is listed for some rows: how often the clone was seen (once, few, many), or a class if it is expanded.

TRBV10-3,TRBJ2-1,-,-,TGTGCCGCGCGACTAGGACAAGACAACGAGCAGTTCTTC,CAARLGQDNEQFF
TRBV6-1,TRBJ2-1,TRBD2,-,TGTGCCAGCAGCGGGACTAGCGGGGGGGCAGGGCAGTTCTTC,CASSGTSGGAGQFF
TRBV6-1,TRBJ2-7,-,-,TGTGCCAGCAGTCCTGGAGGGACGTCCTACGAGCAGTACTTC,CASSPGGTSYEQYF
TRBV5-1,TRBJ2-1,TRBD2,-,TGCGCCAGCAGCTTGTCCACCGGGACTAGCGCATACAATGAGCAGTTCTTC,CASSLSTGTSAYNEQFF
TRBV7-6,TRBJ2-1,TRBD2,-,TGTGCCAGCAGCTTAGCGGCGGGGGGGCACAATGAGCAGTTCTTC,CASSLAAGGHNEQFF
TRBV2,TRBJ2-3,-,-,TGTGCCAGCACGGAAGGCGTTACGCAGTATTTT,CASTEGVTQYF
TRBV7-2,TRBJ2-5,-,-,TGTGCCAGCAGCCCTCGAAGGGGCGAAGAGACCCAGTACTTC,CASSPRRGEETQYF
TRBV7-2,TRBJ2-3,TRBD2,-,TGTGCCAGCAGCTTAGGGTCTTCTAGCGGTAGCACAGATACGCAGTATTTT,CASSLGSSSGSTDTQYF
TRBV5-1,TRBJ2-3,TRBD2,-,TGCGCCAGCAGCCTCACCTTTAGCGGGGGAGCAGATACGCAGTATTTT,CASSLTFSGGADTQYF
TRBV5-1,TRBJ2-7,-,-,TGCGCCAGCAGCTTGACATCACCTTCCTCCCAAGAGCAGTACTTC,CASSLTSPSSQEQYF
TRBV19,TRBJ2-7,TRBD2,-,TGTGCCAGTACTCCCTCCTTCGCGGGAGAGTACGAGCAGTACTTC,CASTPSFAGEYEQYF
TRBV11-2,TRBJ1-2,TRBD1,medium-sized,TGTGCCAGCAGCCCAGAGGGACAGGGAATTGATGGCTACACCTTC,CASSPEGQGIDGYTF
TRBV19,TRBJ2-7,-,-,TGTGCCAGTACTCCCACGGACGGCAACTCCTACGAGCAGTACTTC,CASTPTDGNSYEQYF
TRBV30,TRBJ1-5,-,-,TGTGCCTGGAGTACTAACACGGCTCAGCCCCAGCATTTT,CAWSTNTAQPQHF
TRBV6-1,TRBJ1-5,-,-,TGTGCCAGCACTCCGGGACAAAATCAGCCCCAGCATTTT,CASTPGQNQPQHF
TRBV19,TRBJ1-5,TRBD1,-,TGTGCCAGCAGGGACAGGGACAGACTTGGGGGCAATCAGCCCCAGCATTTT,CASRDRDRLGGNQPQHF
TRBV4-2,TRBJ1-2,-,-,TGTGCCAGCAGCCAAGAGGATAGGGGCTACACCTTC,CASSQEDRGYTF
TRBV5-6,TRBJ2-2,TRBD2,-,TGTGCCAGCAACATAGCGGGAGGGAACACCGGGGAGCTGTTTTTT,CASNIAGGNTGELFF
TRBV10-1,TRBJ2-2,TRBD2,-,TGCGCCAGCAGTGAGAGGGTAGCGGGGGGCCAAACGAACACCGGGGAGCTGTTTTTT,CASSERVAGGQTNTGELFF
TRBV5-1,TRBJ2-5,-,-,TGCGCCAGCAGCTCCAATCCTAGCGCCACCGGGCAAGAGACCCAGTACTTC,CASSSNPSATGQETQYF
TRBV5-1,TRBJ2-7,-,-,TGCGCCAGCGGACTTCTACAGGATCTGGACGAGCAGTACTTC,CASGLLQDLDEQYF
TRBV4-2,TRBJ1-5,-,-,TGTGCCAGCAGCCTGGACTACGATCAGCCCCAGCATTTT,CASSLDYDQPQHF
TRBV5-1,TRBJ2-7,TRBD2,-,TGCGCCAGCAGCTGGTCCGGGACTAGCGGGAACTACGAGCAGTACTTC,CASSWSGTSGNYEQYF
TRBV27,TRBJ1-2,-,-,TGTGCCAGCAGTTTATCCCGGCAGATCTATGGCTACACCTTC,CASSLSRQIYGYTF
TRBV5-1,TRBJ1-4,TRBD1,few,TGCGCCAGCAGCAGGACAGGGATTAATGAAAAACTGTTTTTT,CASSRTGINEKLFF
TRBV10-3,TRBJ1-2,-,-,TGTGCCATCAGTGAGTCTGTCAGAACAGACTATGGCTACACCTTC,CAISESVRTDYGYTF
TRBV6-5,TRBJ1-1,-,-,TGTGCCAGCAGCCACCGCTCTGAAGCTTTCTTT,CASSHRSEAFF
TRBV19,TRBJ1-5,TRBD1,-,TGTGCCAGAAGAAGATGGACAGGGCGCAATCAGCCCCAGCATTTT,CARRRWTGRNQPQHF
TRBV9,TRBJ1-1,-,-,TGTGCCAGCAGCGCCGAGGTGAGGAACACTGAAGCTTTCTTT,CASSAEVRNTEAFF
TRBV29-1,TRBJ1-5,-,-,TGCAGCGTCCGGGACAACTTTAATCAGCCCCAGCATTTT,CSVRDNFNQPQHF
TRBV7-2,TRBJ2-3,-,-,TGTGCCAGCAGCGGACGCCAGGACCGCGGGGACACGCAGTATTTT,CASSGRQDRGDTQYF
TRBV5-6,TRBJ1-1,-,once,TGTGCCAGCAGCTTGATACAGCCGAACACTGAAGCTTTCTTT,CASSLIQPNTEAFF
TRBV2,TRBJ2-1,TRBD2,few,TGTGCCAGCAGTCTGCCCGGACTAGCGGGAGTTTACAATGAGCAGTTCTTC,CASSLPGLAGVYNEQFF
TRBV13,TRBJ2-7,TRBD2,-,TGTGCCAGCAGCCGCCTAGGGACTAGCGGGAAGGACGAGCAGTACTTC,CASSRLGTSGKDEQYF
TRBV7-9,TRBJ2-7,-,-,TGTGCCAGCAGCCCACATGCGCCTATTGGCGAGCAGTACTTC,CASSPHAPIGEQYF
TRBV4-1,TRBJ1-1,-,-,TGCGCCAGCAGCCAAGAGGGGGGCCTAAGGAACACTGAAGCTTTCTTT,CASSQEGGLRNTEAFF
TRBV28,TRBJ2-1,TRBD1,once,TGTGCCAGCAGTCCGCCTGGGACAGGGGTGGGGGAGCAGTTCTTC,CASSPPGTGVGEQFF
TRBV5-6,TRBJ2-3,TRBD1,-,TGTGCCAGCAGCTTGGGACAGGGGTTTCGCACAGATACGCAGTATTTT,CASSLGQGFRTDTQYF
TRBV6-1,TRBJ1-1,TRBD1,once,TGTGCCAGCAGCGACAGGGGTAGAAACACTGAAGCTTTCTTT,CASSDRGRNTEAFF
TRBV7-6,TRBJ2-1,-,-,TGTGCCAGCAGCCCCGGGGTCTGGGACAATGAGCAGTTCTTC,CASSPGVWDNEQFF
TRBV20-1,TRBJ2-7,-,-,TGCAGTGCTCCGAGCTACGAGCAGTACTTC,CSAPSYEQYF
TRBV2,TRBJ1-1,-,-,TGTGCCAGCAGTGAGTTTCTGAACACTGAAGCTTTCTTT,CASSEFLNTEAFF
TRBV27,TRBJ2-6,-,-,TGTGCCAGCAGTCTGGGGCAGAACTCTGGGGCCAACGTCCTGACTTTC,CASSLGQNSGANVLTF
TRBV2,TRBJ1-5,TRBD1,-,TGTGCCAGCACGTCCGGGACAGTCCATCAGCCCCAGCATTTT,CASTSGTVHQPQHF
TRBV4-1,TRBJ1-4,TRBD1,-,TGCGCCAGCAGCCAGACCCGGACAGGGGACAATGAAAAACTGTTTTTT,CASSQTRTGDNEKLFF
TRBV2,TRBJ2-7,-,-,TGTGCCAGCAGTGAGAAAGGGGTGGCCCCGTTCGAGCAGTACTTC,CASSEKGVAPFEQYF
TRBV5-1,TRBJ2-3,TRBD2,-,TGCGCCAGCAGCTTGCGAGAAGCGGGGAGCACAGATACGCAGTATTTT,CASSLREAGSTDTQYF
TRBV5-5,TRBJ2-5,-,-,TGTGCCAGCAGCCCCGTTGCGGGAAGCGGAGAGACCCAGTACTTC,CASSPVAGSGETQYF
TRBV5-1,TRBJ2-5,TRBD2,-,TGCGCCAGCGGGGGCGGGAGGGCCGGAGAGACCCAGTACTTC,CASGGGRAGETQYF
TRBV4-1,TRBJ1-5,TRBD1,-,TGCGCCAGCAGCCTAACGGGACAGGGAGGAGATCAGCCCCAGCATTTT,CASSLTGQGGDQPQHF
TRBV10-3,TRBJ1-4,TRBD1,-,TGTGCCACCAGACAGGGCGCAACTAATGAAAAACTGTTTTTT,CATRQGATNEKLFF